What follows are 2 T cell receptor beta chains derived from one specimen sequenced in a study of vaccination effects on CD4 cells after COVID-19. No antigen is known for these receptors. The repertoire was sequenced with immunoSEQ multiplex PCR; TCRdb's copy has only in-frame clones and lacks some. Of 65,000 to 95,000 clones in the sample, roughly 80% were seen once. ViraFEST expansion of antigen-specific CD4+ T cells with viral peptide pools preceded sequencing. Subsequent to a culture period of more than 8 days, CD4+ T cells were isolated. Participants were vaccinated with two doses of either the BNT162b2 or mRNA-1273 vaccine. Sample: CD4+ T cells from PBMCs cultured with HCoV-OC43 spike peptides, taken after COVID-19 vaccination. Subset here: HCoV-OC43 spike overlapping peptide pool stimulation. The receptors shown here come from a human donor who received a COVID-19 vaccine.

V gene TRBV21-1 combines with J gene TRBJ2-7; TRBD2, the table's D call, lacks a check against the DNA. TRBV21-1 counts as a pseudogene. This CDR3 is 11 amino acids long. The CDR3 DNA sequence: TGTGCCAGCAGCAAATCGGGCGAGCAGTACGTC. The encoded protein is CASSKSGEQYV.

This sequence joins TRBV2 and TRBJ2-5; 7 nucleotides line up with TRBD2. J lost 2 bases, V lost 2 bases, and 2 bases had no gene match. From germline, CDR1 is SNHLY and CDR2 FYNNEI. The CDR3 contains 14 residues. CDR3 bases: TGTGCCAGCAGTGAACGGGGGGATCAAGAGACCCAGTACTTC. Protein sequence: CASSERGDQETQYF.